This is a list of T cell receptor beta chains from one sample in a study of blood T cell repertoires in COVID-19. Method: immunoSEQ multiplex PCR; TCRdb's copy keeps in-frame clones and lacks some. The sample records roughly 200,000 clones, less than 85% being singletons. The specimen was peripheral blood. The receptors originated from a man between 50 and 59 years old who had recovered from COVID-19. Each CDR3 is given with its conserved first and last residue. The D gene is left open where the match is weak. Only part of the rows carry a size: once, few, many, or a class if the clone is expanded.

d_gene	v_gene	j_gene	abundance	CDR3nt	CDR3aa
TRBD1	TRBV24-1	TRBJ1-5	.	TGTGCCACCAGTGACCGACAGGGGGATAGCAATCAGCCCCAGCATTTT	CATSDRQGDSNQPQHF
.	TRBV19	TRBJ2-1	few	TGTGCCAGTAGTATCGATACAGGGTTCAATGAGCAGTTCTTC	CASSIDTGFNEQFF
TRBD2	TRBV7-2	TRBJ2-7	.	TGTGCCAGCAGCAAAGGGCAGGGACTAGTTTCCTCCGAGCAGTACTTC	CASSKGQGLVSSEQYF
.	TRBV19	TRBJ1-2	.	TGTGCCAGTCGGCCAGCCATGTTTGCGGGGGGGAACTATGGCTACACCTTC	CASRPAMFAGGNYGYTF
.	TRBV19	TRBJ2-1	.	TGTGCCAGTAGGGCAGGGGTCCAACTCTACAATGAGCAGTTCTTC	CASRAGVQLYNEQFF
.	TRBV28	TRBJ1-2	.	TGTGCCAGCAGTTCCTGGGCTCATGGCTACACCTTC	CASSSWAHGYTF
.	TRBV23-1	TRBJ1-5	once	TGCGCCAGCAGTCCAACCTCAAAAATCAGGGCTATCAATCAGCCCCAGCATTTT	CASSPTSKIRAINQPQHF
TRBD2	TRBV12-3/TRBV12-4	TRBJ2-1	.	TGTGCCAGCAGTACAGGACTAGGGGAGCAGTTCTTC	CASSTGLGEQFF
TRBD1	TRBV27	TRBJ2-6	.	TGTGCCAGCAGTCGACAGGGGGTTACTGGGGCCAACGTCCTGACTTTC	CASSRQGVTGANVLTF
.	TRBV30	TRBJ1-2	.	TGTGCCTGGAGTGTAGGAGGGTATGGCTACACCTTC	CAWSVGGYGYTF
TRBD2	TRBV14	TRBJ2-7	.	TGTGCCAGCAGCCAAGGGGGCCACGGCAGGGGCTTCCTAGCGGGAGGCTCCTACGAGCAGTACTTC	CASSQGGHGRGFLAGGSYEQYF
.	TRBV28	TRBJ2-1	.	TGTGCCAGCAGTTTATCGGCCACCGGAGGCTACAATGAGCAGTTCTTC	CASSLSATGGYNEQFF
TRBD2	TRBV9	TRBJ2-3	.	TGTGCCAGCAGCGTTAGTGGGGGAGCGGGAGTTTCAGATACGCAGTATTTT	CASSVSGGAGVSDTQYF
TRBD1	TRBV5-1	TRBJ1-4	.	TGCGCCAGCAGCCCCGGGACAGAAAATGAAAAACTGTTTTTT	CASSPGTENEKLFF
.	TRBV11-2	TRBJ2-3	.	TGTGCCAGCAGCAGCTACAGGGCAGATACGCAGTATTTT	CASSSYRADTQYF
.	TRBV18	TRBJ1-3	.	TGTGCCAGCTCACCAGCGGGGCTTGGAAACACCATATATTTT	CASSPAGLGNTIYF
.	TRBV6-5	TRBJ1-5	.	TGTGCCAGCAGAGGTCGGAGGGAGAGCAATCAGCCCCAGCATTTT	CASRGRRESNQPQHF
.	TRBV10-3	TRBJ1-2	few	TGTGCCATCAGTGCGGGAGAGGGCTACACCTTC	CAISAGEGYTF